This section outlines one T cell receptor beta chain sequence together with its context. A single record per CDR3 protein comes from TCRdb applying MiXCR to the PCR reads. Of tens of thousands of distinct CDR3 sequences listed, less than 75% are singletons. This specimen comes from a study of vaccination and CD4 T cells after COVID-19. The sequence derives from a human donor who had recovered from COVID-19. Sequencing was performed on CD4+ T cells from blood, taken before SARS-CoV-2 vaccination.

The CDR3 sequence: CASSESSGYEQYF. The CDR3 DNA reads as TGTGCCAGCAGTGAATCGAGCGGCTACGAGCAGTACTTC. This rearrangement joins TRBV2 to TRBJ2-7, with D perhaps TRBD2 (5 bases). The CDR3 consists of 13 residues. Germline values: CDR1 SNHLY, CDR2 FYNNEI. Trimming pared 2 bases from V and 3 bases from J, leaving 8 bases between.